The 16 T cell receptor beta chains reported below all come from one sample, sequenced in a study of graft-versus-host responses after intestinal transplantation. Assay: immunoSEQ multiplex PCR; the TCRdb copy retains only in-frame clones and omits some. The sample records fewer than 50,000 clones, roughly 90% being singletons. The sample in question was PBMCs, obtained 524 days after transplant. The receptors shown here come from a human patient who received an intestinal transplant, so some T cells may come from the graft donor.

This clone was seen a few times. V and J are TRBV18 and TRBJ1-5; 9 bases are shared with TRBD1. The ends lost 6 bases at V and 4 bases at J; junction bases unmatched: 4. CDR1 and CDR2 from the germline V gene are KGHSH and LQKENI. This CDR3 is 14 amino acids long. The CDR3 spells CASSRGQGNQPQHF. The CDR3 nucleotides are TGTGCCAGCTCTCGCGGACAGGGGAATCAGCCCCAGCATTTT. Variable domain in full (rest from reference TRBV18 and TRBJ1-5): NAGVMQNPRHLVRRRGQEARLRCSPMKGHSHVYWYRQLPEEGLKFMVYLQKENIIDESGMPKERFSAEFPKEGPSILRIQQVVRGDSAAYFCASSRGQGNQPQHFGDGTRLSIL.

This rearrangement joins TRBV10-3 to TRBJ2-3; the match to TRBD2 covers 10 bases. The CDR3 runs 16 residues. Trimming removed 2 bases from V and 1 base from J; junction bases left unmatched: 3. Germline CDR1 ENHRY, CDR2 SYGVKD. The CDR3 here is CAISERLAGGTDTQYF. The DNA of the CDR3 is TGTGCCATCAGTGAGAGGCTAGCGGGAGGCACAGATACGCAGTATTTT.

The chain combines TRBV6-6 with TRBJ1-1, with D unclear. CDR3 size: 16 residues. Trimming shortened V by 8 bases and J by 4 bases, and 23 bases separated the two germline ends. The germline CDR1 and CDR2 sequences are MNHNY and SVGAGI (reference sequence). The CDR3 bases are TGTGCCAGCGCGAACCTGGAAGGTCAGCGGGCCACTGAAGCTTTCTTT. Protein sequence: CASANLEGQRATEAFF.

This clone was found once. The chain combines TRBV7-2 with TRBJ2-7, with 9 bases identical to TRBD2. Trimming removed 5 bases from V and 6 bases from J; junction bases left unmatched: 8. In germline, CDR1 is SGHTA, CDR2 FQGNSA. The length of the CDR3 is 14 residues. CDR3 nucleotides: TGTGCCAGCAGCGGGGTAGCGGGAGTTCTCGAGCAGTACTTC. Protein sequence: CASSGVAGVLEQYF.

This chain joins TRBV28 and TRBJ1-5; 9 bases map to TRBD1. The V gene's germline CDR1 is MDHEN and CDR2 SYDVKM. The ends lost 6 bases at V and 1 base at J; junction bases unmatched: 4. The CDR3 sequence is 15 residues long. CDR3 amino acids: CASSWTGESNQPQHF. Here the CDR3 DNA reads TGTGCCAGCAGCTGGACAGGGGAAAGCAATCAGCCCCAGCATTTT.

The genes are TRBV9 and TRBJ2-7; D unresolved. The ends were cut back, 2 bases at V and 3 bases at J, with 15 bases in the middle. This CDR3 comprises 15 residues. In germline, CDR1 is SGDLS, CDR2 YYNGEE. Written as DNA, the CDR3 is TGTGCCAGCAGCGTGTCACGAGACGGATTCTACGAGCAGTACTTC. Encoded protein: CASSVSRDGFYEQYF.

The chain carries TRBV7-3 and TRBJ2-1, with TRBD2 matching over 8 bases. CDR3 length: 13 residues. Per germline, CDR1 SGHTA and CDR2 FQGTGA. Trimming removed 6 bases from V and 7 bases from J; junction bases left unmatched: 5. CDR3 sequence reads: CASRPGLGNEQFF. The CDR3 DNA sequence: TGTGCCAGCAGGCCGGGACTAGGTAATGAGCAGTTCTTC.

This clone was seen a handful of times. The chain carries TRBV14 and TRBJ2-5; D is uncertain. V was shortened by 2 bases and J by 3 bases, with 19 bases between the two germline ends. This CDR3 is built from 17 residues. Germline V gives CDR1 SGHDN, CDR2 FVKESK. The DNA for the CDR3 is TGTGCCAGCAGCCAAAAGAGTCGGAGACCCCTAGAAGAGACCCAGTACTTC. It codes for CASSQKSRRPLEETQYF.

The chain carries TRBV4-1 and TRBJ2-7, with 14 bases lining up with TRBD2. This CDR3 region has 17 residues. J was trimmed by 7 bases and V by 0 bases; bases with no gene match: 8. Looked up from germline, CDR1 is MGHRA and CDR2 is YSYEKL. CDR3 sequence reads: CASSQDPGTSGSLEQYF. The CDR3 region has the DNA TGCGCCAGCAGCCAAGATCCTGGGACTAGCGGGAGTCTGGAGCAGTACTTC.

The chain links TRBV7-2 to TRBJ2-1, with 9 bases lining up with TRBD2. After removal of 10 bases from V and 10 bases from J, the junction contained 23 bases not matched to a gene. The CDR3 has 17 residues. CDR1 SGHTA and CDR2 FQGNSA come from the germline V gene. As DNA, the CDR3 is TGTGCCAACGAAGGCGTAGCGGGAGAGGACCCGACGTGGGAGCAGTTCTTC. Translation: CANEGVAGEDPTWEQFF. The full variable domain, rest sourced from reference TRBV7-2 and TRBJ2-1, is GAGVSQSPSNKVTEKGKDVELRCDPISGHTALYWYRQSLGQGLEFLIYFQGNSAPDKSGLPSDRFSAERTGGSVSTLTIQRTQQEDSAVYLCANEGVAGEDPTWEQFFGPGTRLTVL.

This chain joins TRBV6-4 and TRBJ2-7, with TRBD2 identical over 9 bases. Germline V gives CDR1 MRHNA, CDR2 SNTAGT. This CDR3 has 15 amino acids. V shed 2 bases, J shed 4 bases, and the junction held 6 bases outside the gene matches. This CDR3 reads CASSDGLAGRYEQYF. DNA for the CDR3: TGTGCCAGCAGTGACGGGCTAGCGGGAAGATACGAGCAGTACTTC.

The rearrangement links TRBV7-3 to TRBJ2-2; weak D call: TRBD1 (6 bases). Trimming stripped 4 bases from V and 0 bases from J, with 12 bases between. Germline CDR1 SGHTA, CDR2 FQGTGA. The CDR3 runs to 16 residues. The CDR3 bases are TGTGCCAGCAGCTGGTCGGCAGGGGCGAACACCGGGGAGCTGTTTTTT. It translates to CASSWSAGANTGELFF.

The genes are TRBV10-3 and TRBJ2-3; 8 positions agree with TRBD2. Trimming cost V 4 bases and J 0 bases; bases outside gene matches: 3. The CDR3 contains 15 residues. Germline V gene lookup returns CDR1 ENHRY and CDR2 SYGVKD. The CDR3 spells CAISGIAGSTDTQYF. CDR3 DNA: TGTGCCATCAGTGGCATAGCGGGGAGCACAGATACGCAGTATTTT.

V and J are TRBV29-1 and TRBJ2-1, with 11 bases aligning to TRBD2. From germline, CDR1 is SQVTM and CDR2 ANQGSEA. This CDR3 has 14 amino acids. After removal of 4 bases from V and 9 bases from J, the junction contained 8 bases not matched to a gene. The CDR3 coding sequence is TGCAGCGTTGGCGTAGCGGGAGGGCCCATTGAGCAGTTCTTC. It is translated as CSVGVAGGPIEQFF.

V is TRBV28 and J is TRBJ2-4, with D possibly being TRBD1 (6 bases). V was shortened by 5 bases and J by 6 bases, with 20 bases between the two germline ends. Germline V lookup: CDR1 MDHEN, CDR2 SYDVKM. The CDR3 has 16 residues. The chain's CDR3 is CASSPHTGLDTNIQYF. CDR3 coding DNA: TGTGCCAGCAGTCCCCATACAGGGCTCGACACAAACATTCAGTACTTC.

The chain is built from TRBV5-1 and TRBJ2-7; no reliable D call. The CDR3 loop spans 15 amino acids. CDR1 is SGHRS and CDR2 is YFSETQ in the germline V gene. Trimming removed 2 bases at V and 4 bases at J, with 16 bases between. In DNA, the CDR3 is TGCGCCAGCAGCTTACCAAGTCCCTCGACTTACGAGCAGTACTTC. This translates into CASSLPSPSTYEQYF.